This is a list of T cell receptor beta chains from one sample in a study of blood T cell repertoires in COVID-19. The protocol was immunoSEQ multiplex PCR, while the TCRdb copy is restricted to in-frame clones and leaves out a portion. The table shows some 170,000 clones, with nearly 80% occurring only once. Sequences were obtained from peripheral blood. The receptors shown here come from a woman aged 65 to 85 with acute or convalescent COVID-19. CDR3s include the opening cysteine and the closing phenylalanine or tryptophan. The order of the fields is CDR3 DNA, CDR3 protein, J gene, V gene, clone size, D gene. D genes are given only for firm matches. Size is omitted from some rows. Given values are once, few, many or a class for expanded clones.

cdr3_nt: TGTGCCAGCAGCTTATTCAGTTGGGAGACCCAGTACTTC; cdr3_aa: CASSLFSWETQYF; j_call: TRBJ2-5; v_call: TRBV11-1; clone_size: once; d_call: -
cdr3_nt: TGCGCCAGCAGCCTCACAGGGGGCTCTGTTATCGATGAGCAGTTCTTC; cdr3_aa: CASSLTGGSVIDEQFF; j_call: TRBJ2-1; v_call: TRBV5-1; clone_size: -; d_call: TRBD1
cdr3_nt: TGTGCCAGCAGCTTGTCGGTGAACACCGGGGAGCTGTTTTTT; cdr3_aa: CASSLSVNTGELFF; j_call: TRBJ2-2; v_call: TRBV5-4; clone_size: -; d_call: -
cdr3_nt: TGTGCCATCAGTGGACAGGGGGCTGAAGCTTTCTTT; cdr3_aa: CAISGQGAEAFF; j_call: TRBJ1-1; v_call: TRBV10-3; clone_size: -; d_call: TRBD1
cdr3_nt: TGTGCCAGCAGCTCACAGGGTGCCCTCCGGGAAGATCAAAACTATGGCTACACCTTC; cdr3_aa: CASSSQGALREDQNYGYTF; j_call: TRBJ1-2; v_call: TRBV6-6; clone_size: once; d_call: -
cdr3_nt: TGTGCCAGCAGCGCCAGTCGCGGCGGGGAGCTGTTTTTT; cdr3_aa: CASSASRGGELFF; j_call: TRBJ2-2; v_call: TRBV7-8; clone_size: -; d_call: -
cdr3_nt: TGTGCCATCAGTGGGACACCGTACCAAGAGACCCAGTACTTC; cdr3_aa: CAISGTPYQETQYF; j_call: TRBJ2-5; v_call: TRBV10-3; clone_size: once; d_call: -
cdr3_nt: TGTGCCAGCAGCCAAGGAGGTATCTCCTACGAGCAGTACTTC; cdr3_aa: CASSQGGISYEQYF; j_call: TRBJ2-7; v_call: TRBV4-2; clone_size: few; d_call: -
cdr3_nt: TGTGCCAGCAGCTTACCTAGCCGCGACGAGCAGTACTTC; cdr3_aa: CASSLPSRDEQYF; j_call: TRBJ2-7; v_call: TRBV7-2; clone_size: -; d_call: -
cdr3_nt: TGTGCCAGCATGCGGGAAAGCACAGATACGCAGTATTTT; cdr3_aa: CASMRESTDTQYF; j_call: TRBJ2-3; v_call: TRBV2; clone_size: -; d_call: -
cdr3_nt: TGTGCCAGCAGCTTGTACGGGGGTCGTAATGGCTACACCTTC; cdr3_aa: CASSLYGGRNGYTF; j_call: TRBJ1-2; v_call: TRBV5-6; clone_size: many; d_call: -
cdr3_nt: TGTGCCAGCAGCCAGGGGGCAACCGGGGAGCTGTTTTTT; cdr3_aa: CASSQGATGELFF; j_call: TRBJ2-2; v_call: TRBV3-1/TRBV3-2; clone_size: -; d_call: -
cdr3_nt: TGTGCCAGCAGCTTGGACTTCGGGACTTTGAACACCGGGGAGCTGTTTTTT; cdr3_aa: CASSLDFGTLNTGELFF; j_call: TRBJ2-2; v_call: TRBV7-2; clone_size: -; d_call: -
cdr3_nt: TGTGCCAGCACCTCCGGGACTAGCGGGAGCAATGAGCAGTTCTTC; cdr3_aa: CASTSGTSGSNEQFF; j_call: TRBJ2-1; v_call: TRBV6-5; clone_size: -; d_call: TRBD2
cdr3_nt: TGTGCCAGCAGTGATGAGGCAGAACCTAACTATGGCTACACCTTC; cdr3_aa: CASSDEAEPNYGYTF; j_call: TRBJ1-2; v_call: TRBV2; clone_size: -; d_call: -
cdr3_nt: TGCGCCAGCAGCGTCTCCGGGACTAGCGTACGAATCACAGATACGCAGTATTTT; cdr3_aa: CASSVSGTSVRITDTQYF; j_call: TRBJ2-3; v_call: TRBV5-1; clone_size: -; d_call: TRBD2
cdr3_nt: TGTGCCACCAGTGATTCGACAGGGGGCGACTATCAGCCCCAGCATTTT; cdr3_aa: CATSDSTGGDYQPQHF; j_call: TRBJ1-5; v_call: TRBV24-1; clone_size: -; d_call: TRBD1
cdr3_nt: TGTGCCAGCAGCTTGGAGGGGCGCCCGGGCACTGAAGCTTTCTTT; cdr3_aa: CASSLEGRPGTEAFF; j_call: TRBJ1-1; v_call: TRBV5-4; clone_size: few; d_call: -
cdr3_nt: TGCAGCGCGGACAGGGGGCTCGGCACTGAAGCTTTCTTT; cdr3_aa: CSADRGLGTEAFF; j_call: TRBJ1-1; v_call: TRBV29-1; clone_size: -; d_call: TRBD1
cdr3_nt: TGTGCCAGCAGTTCTTCCTGGCGGGCCCCTTCCAATGAGCAGTTCTTC; cdr3_aa: CASSSSWRAPSNEQFF; j_call: TRBJ2-1; v_call: TRBV27; clone_size: -; d_call: -
cdr3_nt: TGTGCCAGCAGCGTCCGGGACAGGGGGCTCGGGGAGACCCAGTACTTC; cdr3_aa: CASSVRDRGLGETQYF; j_call: TRBJ2-5; v_call: TRBV9; clone_size: few; d_call: TRBD1
cdr3_nt: TGTGCCATCGATACTAGCGGGCACACCGGGGAGCTGTTTTTT; cdr3_aa: CAIDTSGHTGELFF; j_call: TRBJ2-2; v_call: TRBV7-2; clone_size: -; d_call: TRBD2
cdr3_nt: TGTGCCAGTAGTCCCCCCTTAGGACTAGCGGGGGGTACAGATACGCAGTATTTT; cdr3_aa: CASSPPLGLAGGTDTQYF; j_call: TRBJ2-3; v_call: TRBV19; clone_size: -; d_call: TRBD2
cdr3_nt: TGCGCCAGCAGCTTGGATCCCAGGTTTGACACCGGGGAGCTGTTTTTT; cdr3_aa: CASSLDPRFDTGELFF; j_call: TRBJ2-2; v_call: TRBV5-1; clone_size: -; d_call: -
cdr3_nt: TGTGCCAGCAGCTTAGCGCCACTGGGTACTAGATTGGGCTACGAGCAGTACTTC; cdr3_aa: CASSLAPLGTRLGYEQYF; j_call: TRBJ2-7; v_call: TRBV7-9; clone_size: -; d_call: -
cdr3_nt: TGTGCCAGCAGACCGGGACTTATTAATTCACCCCTCCACTTT; cdr3_aa: CASRPGLINSPLHF; j_call: TRBJ1-6; v_call: TRBV6-5; clone_size: few; d_call: -
cdr3_nt: TGTGCCAGCAGTGAAGCGCCTAGTTCAACTGAAGCTTTCTTT; cdr3_aa: CASSEAPSSTEAFF; j_call: TRBJ1-1; v_call: TRBV6-1; clone_size: -; d_call: -
cdr3_nt: TGTGCCAGCACCCGGGATCTGGCGGACAATGAGCAGTTCTTC; cdr3_aa: CASTRDLADNEQFF; j_call: TRBJ2-1; v_call: TRBV7-9; clone_size: once; d_call: -
cdr3_nt: TGTGCCAGCAAGTTATGGAGGGCGGAAAAGTACAATGAGCAGTTCTTC; cdr3_aa: CASKLWRAEKYNEQFF; j_call: TRBJ2-1; v_call: TRBV21-1; clone_size: -; d_call: -
cdr3_nt: TGTGCCAGCAGCTTAGTCTTCCGGGGAGCGGGAAGCACAGATACGCAGTATTTT; cdr3_aa: CASSLVFRGAGSTDTQYF; j_call: TRBJ2-3; v_call: TRBV11-2; clone_size: -; d_call: TRBD2
cdr3_nt: TGTGCCAGCAGCCAAGCAGTAGGTCTAGGAAACATTCAGTACTTC; cdr3_aa: CASSQAVGLGNIQYF; j_call: TRBJ2-4; v_call: TRBV3-1/TRBV3-2; clone_size: -; d_call: -
cdr3_nt: TGTGCCACCAGCAGAGCGCCAGCGGGGAGAGGAACAGATACGCAGTATTTT; cdr3_aa: CATSRAPAGRGTDTQYF; j_call: TRBJ2-3; v_call: TRBV15; clone_size: -; d_call: TRBD2
cdr3_nt: TGTGCCAGCAGCCGACAGGGGGATCAGCCCCAGCATTTT; cdr3_aa: CASSRQGDQPQHF; j_call: TRBJ1-5; v_call: TRBV5-4; clone_size: -; d_call: TRBD1
cdr3_nt: TGCGCCAGCAGCTCGGTTCGGACTAGCGGGGAATGGGAGTACTTC; cdr3_aa: CASSSVRTSGEWEYF; j_call: TRBJ2-5; v_call: TRBV5-1; clone_size: -; d_call: TRBD2
cdr3_nt: TGTGCCTGGTCCAGCCCGACTAGCGGGTTCAACGAGCAGTACTTC; cdr3_aa: CAWSSPTSGFNEQYF; j_call: TRBJ2-7; v_call: TRBV30; clone_size: -; d_call: TRBD2
cdr3_nt: TGCGCCAGCAGGCTAGCGGGAGACTCCTACGAGCAGTACTTC; cdr3_aa: CASRLAGDSYEQYF; j_call: TRBJ2-7; v_call: TRBV10-2; clone_size: -; d_call: TRBD2
cdr3_nt: TGTGCCAGCAGCCAAATTAAGGGGAGGGAAACAGATACGCAGTATTTT; cdr3_aa: CASSQIKGRETDTQYF; j_call: TRBJ2-3; v_call: TRBV4-2; clone_size: -; d_call: TRBD2
cdr3_nt: TGTGCCAGTAAAAGGGTGGCTAGCGGTCCCTACGAGCAGTACTTC; cdr3_aa: CASKRVASGPYEQYF; j_call: TRBJ2-7; v_call: TRBV19; clone_size: -; d_call: TRBD2
cdr3_nt: TGTGCCAGCAGTCCAGAGAGACAGGGTGCCCAGCATTTT; cdr3_aa: CASSPERQGAQHF; j_call: TRBJ1-5; v_call: TRBV27; clone_size: -; d_call: TRBD1
cdr3_nt: TGTGCCAGCAGCGATGGGGGGGAGGGCGCGTACAATGAGCAGTTCTTC; cdr3_aa: CASSDGGEGAYNEQFF; j_call: TRBJ2-1; v_call: TRBV11-2; clone_size: few; d_call: TRBD2
cdr3_nt: TGTGCCAGCAGCCAACAGGGGGCCGGCAGCTATGGCTACACCTTC; cdr3_aa: CASSQQGAGSYGYTF; j_call: TRBJ1-2; v_call: TRBV3-1/TRBV3-2; clone_size: -; d_call: TRBD1
cdr3_nt: TGTGCCAGCAGCCTCGAGTTTAACTATGGCTACACCTTC; cdr3_aa: CASSLEFNYGYTF; j_call: TRBJ1-2; v_call: TRBV21-1; clone_size: -; d_call: -
cdr3_nt: TGTGCCAGCAGTTTCGGCAGGCACCAGCCCCAGCATTTT; cdr3_aa: CASSFGRHQPQHF; j_call: TRBJ1-5; v_call: TRBV12-3/TRBV12-4; clone_size: few; d_call: -
cdr3_nt: TGTGCCAGCGTGGACAGCATATATGGCTACACCTTC; cdr3_aa: CASVDSIYGYTF; j_call: TRBJ1-2; v_call: TRBV6-5; clone_size: few; d_call: -
cdr3_nt: TGTGCCAGCAGCCAAAGTATCCGTACAGGGGAGAACCCGAGGGAGACCCAGTACTTC; cdr3_aa: CASSQSIRTGENPRETQYF; j_call: TRBJ2-5; v_call: TRBV9; clone_size: -; d_call: TRBD1
cdr3_nt: TGCGCCAGCAGCCAAGACCCCGGGACTAGCGTTCCCGGGGAGCTGTTTTTT; cdr3_aa: CASSQDPGTSVPGELFF; j_call: TRBJ2-2; v_call: TRBV4-1; clone_size: -; d_call: TRBD2
cdr3_nt: TGTGCCAGTAGACTCTCCCCGGGGTTTGGAAACACCATATATTTT; cdr3_aa: CASRLSPGFGNTIYF; j_call: TRBJ1-3; v_call: TRBV19; clone_size: -; d_call: -